Listed below are T cell receptor beta chains from one sample, sequenced in a study of cytomegalovirus exposure and HLA in healthy donors. TCRdb's table, derived via immunoSEQ multiplex PCR, lists solely in-frame clones and lacks some. The table records approximately 300,000 clones, approximately 90% of them present only once. Sequencing was done on a sample of PBMCs. Every receptor here comes from a woman between 18 and 30 years old in good health and CMV-seronegative. Each CDR3 is given with its conserved first and last residue. Fields, in order: clone size, J gene, D gene, V gene, CDR3 protein, CDR3 DNA. D genes are given only for firm matches. Size tells how often a clone was seen (once, few, many) or the class of an expanded clone, and some rows leave it out.

>NA|TRBJ2-6|NA|TRBV9
CASSVAAGSSGANVLTF
TGTGCCAGCAGCGTAGCGGCAGGGTCCTCTGGGGCCAACGTCCTGACTTTC
>NA|TRBJ2-4|TRBD1|TRBV2
CASSVDREYIQYF
TGTGCCAGCAGCGTCGACAGGGAGTACATTCAGTACTTC
>NA|TRBJ2-5|NA|TRBV28
CASSLDYQETQYF
TGTGCCAGCAGCCTGGACTACCAAGAGACCCAGTACTTC
>NA|TRBJ1-5|NA|TRBV7-2
CASSPGEQPQHF
TGTGCCAGCAGTCCGGGGGAACAGCCCCAGCATTTT
>few|TRBJ2-7|TRBD1|TRBV5-1
CASSSRQGYEQYF
TGCGCCAGCAGCTCCAGACAGGGCTACGAGCAGTACTTC
>once|TRBJ2-7|NA|TRBV20-1
CSARRDYEQYF
TGCAGTGCTAGGAGAGATTACGAGCAGTACTTC
>NA|TRBJ2-1|TRBD2|TRBV14
CASRGLAGGKDEQFF
TGTGCCAGCAGGGGACTAGCGGGAGGAAAGGATGAGCAGTTCTTC
>NA|TRBJ2-1|TRBD2|TRBV27
CASSLASGRSYNEQFF
TGTGCCAGCAGTTTAGCTAGCGGGAGATCTTACAATGAGCAGTTCTTC
>few|TRBJ1-5|NA|TRBV2
CASSDGRDQPQHF
TGTGCCAGCAGTGATGGGAGGGATCAGCCCCAGCATTTT
>NA|TRBJ1-2|NA|TRBV5-4
CASSFEEGYGYTF
TGTGCCAGCAGCTTCGAGGAGGGCTATGGCTACACCTTC
>NA|TRBJ2-2|NA|TRBV7-9
CASSYGEITGELFF
TGTGCCAGCAGCTACGGGGAGATAACCGGGGAGCTGTTTTTT
>NA|TRBJ1-1|NA|TRBV19
CASRGRGGETEAFF
TGTGCCAGTAGGGGCCGGGGGGGAGAAACTGAAGCTTTCTTT
>few|TRBJ1-2|TRBD1|TRBV30
CAWSAGQGLGDYGYTF
TGTGCCTGGAGTGCCGGACAGGGTTTGGGTGACTATGGCTACACCTTC
>few|TRBJ1-2|NA|TRBV30
CAWRMGADGYTF
TGTGCCTGGAGGATGGGGGCGGATGGCTACACCTTC
>NA|TRBJ2-5|NA|TRBV29-1
CSPGTPETQYF
TGCAGCCCGGGAACGCCGGAGACCCAGTACTTC
>NA|TRBJ2-1|NA|TRBV7-9
CASSWWRERSGNEQFF
TGTGCCAGCAGCTGGTGGAGGGAGCGGTCTGGGAATGAGCAGTTCTTC
>NA|TRBJ1-1|NA|TRBV13
CASSLVRGGEAFF
TGTGCCAGCAGCTTAGTCCGAGGGGGTGAAGCTTTCTTT